This T cell receptor beta chain was found in a study of regulatory T cells in long-lasting Graves disease. General study points: Persistent Graves' patients had lower TCR diversity than newly diagnosed ones.

Assembly of TCR beta libraries relied on iRepertoire HTBI primers together with Arm-PCR of CDR3 regions. TCRdb used MiXCR to reprocess the multiplex PCR reads, holding one entry per CDR3 protein. This table has under 450,000 distinct CDR3 sequences, more than 20% appearing once. Turning to this clonotype: Its antigen is currently unknown.

As for time point: persistent/refractory GD, antithyroid drugs over 5 years with positive TRAb. The TCR library was made from RNA that had been extracted from PBMCs in TRIzol. Sample: peripheral blood mononuclear cells (PBMCs), taken when the disease was refractory, from a patient treated with antithyroid drugs. This clonotype originated in a woman in her forties with Graves disease.

The CDR3 nucleotides read TGTGCCAGCAGCCAAGCAGGGCCCGGGGAGCTGTTTTTT. Translated: CASSQAGPGELFF. The chain combines TRBV7-8 with TRBJ2-2, with a weak D call TRBD1 (5 bases). Germline assignment: CDR1 SGHVS and CDR2 FQNEAQ. This CDR3 spans 13 amino acids. V was cut by 5 bases and J by 6 bases, with 10 bases left in between.